Listed here are 27 T cell receptor beta chains from one sample, sequenced in a study of T cells after yellow fever vaccination (dated by TCRdb to about 2019). To prepare the library, 5' RACE was applied. The instrument was an Illumina HiSeq 2500. Using fastp at Q25 and MiXCR, TCRdb reprocessed the public reads and kept productive beta chains. Merged by CDR3 protein, the rows form single entries marked with the most common genes and DNA. For this sample there are some 500,000 distinct CDR3 sequences; roughly 13% appear just once. In total, the top ten clones hold roughly an eighth of the sample. Explained via the paper, the treatment or condition label denotes: live attenuated yellow fever vaccine strain. The sample here was PBMCs, taken on the day of the yellow fever booster vaccination. These receptors all stem from a man aged 25-40 years who received the YFV17D yellow fever vaccine.

This clonotype was seen a handful of times. The chain joins TRBV20-1 to TRBJ2-2; TRBD1 is a possible D gene (5 bases). V lost 2 bases, J lost 5 bases, and 12 bases lay in between. The germline V gene encodes CDR1 DFQATT and CDR2 SNEGSKA (reference sequence). There are 14 residues in the CDR3. The CDR3 nucleotides read TGCAGTGCTAGAAGGGCTAGGGGTACCGGGGAGCTGTTTTTT. Its translation: CSARRARGTGELFF.

This clonotype appeared many times. V gene TRBV5-1 combines with J gene TRBJ2-1, with 14 positions matching TRBD2. The CDR3 consists of 17 residues. Germline V gene sequence: CDR1 SGHRS, CDR2 YFSETQ. The ends lost 4 bases at V and 8 bases at J; junction bases unmatched: 11. The CDR3 DNA reads TGCGCCAGCAGCCAAGGGACTAGCGGGAGAGGAGCTGATGAGCAGTTCTTC. As protein: CASSQGTSGRGADEQFF.

The J gene is TRBJ2-7, the V gene TRBV10-3; D is unresolved. V shed 11 bases and J shed 0 bases, with 17 bases lying between them. The CDR3 has 14 amino acids. Germline V gives CDR1 ENHRY, CDR2 SYGVKD. In DNA form, the CDR3 reads TGTGCCTCCCGTGTCGGGTCAGCCTCCTACGAGCAGTACTTC. Translated: CASRVGSASYEQYF.

There are a few counts of this clonotype. The gene calls are TRBV7-2 and TRBJ1-1, with 7 positions matching TRBD1. V lost 4 bases and J lost 5; bases outside the gene matches: 7. The germline gives CDR1 SGHTA, CDR2 FQGNSA. CDR3 length: 14 amino acids. The CDR3 is CASSSTTGWTEAFF. The CDR3 nucleotides are TGTGCCAGCAGCTCGACGACAGGGTGGACTGAAGCTTTCTTT. The full variable domain, rest sourced from reference TRBV7-2 and TRBJ1-1, is GAGVSQSPSNKVTEKGKDVELRCDPISGHTALYWYRQSLGQGLEFLIYFQGNSAPDKSGLPSDRFSAERTGGSVSTLTIQRTQQEDSAVYLCASSSTTGWTEAFFGQGTRLTVV.

This clonotype was detected a few times. The chain has TRBV29-1 and TRBJ2-3; the D is unclear. The length of the CDR3 is 13 residues. V shed 7 bases and J shed 7 bases, with 18 bases lying between them. In germline, CDR1 is SQVTM, CDR2 ANQGSEA. CDR3 DNA sequence: TGCAGCGCTTCCCCAAAGCTCCGTTATACGCAGTATTTT. It encodes CSASPKLRYTQYF.

V and J are TRBV6-5 and TRBJ2-1, with D unclear. The CDR3 is 11 residues long. Per the germline V gene, CDR1 is MNHEY and CDR2 is SVGAGI. The germline V and J ends were trimmed by 0 bases and 13 bases, with 7 bases remaining between them. Here the CDR3 DNA reads TGTGCCAGCAGTTACTCGACGGTACAGTTCTTC. Its translation is CASSYSTVQFF.

This clonotype was seen a handful of times. The V gene is TRBV6-1, the J gene TRBJ2-7, with D maybe TRBD2 (5 bases). The V end lost 7 bases, the J end lost 2 bases, and 18 bases lay between the germline ends. The CDR3 runs 15 residues. Germline CDR1 reads MNHNS; CDR2 reads SASEGT. The CDR3 protein is CASIGVSYSTYEQYF. DNA of the CDR3: TGTGCCAGCATCGGGGTGTCCTACTCTACCTACGAGCAGTACTTC.

This clonotype has at least ten counts. The V call is TRBV6-1, the J call TRBJ2-1; D is uncertain. Trimming left V 6 bases short and J 6 bases short, with 12 bases between. The CDR3 loop spans 13 amino acids. Germline-derived CDR1 and CDR2 are MNHNS and SASEGT. The DNA for the CDR3 is TGTGCCAGCAGCCGGGTCGTGGCCAATGAGCAGTTCTTC. It translates to CASSRVVANEQFF.

V usage is TRBV20-1 and J usage is TRBJ1-4, with a weak D call TRBD1 (6 bases). Trimming left V 0 bases short and J 11 bases short, with 13 bases between. CDR1 is DFQATT, CDR2 SNEGSKA, per germline (reference sequence). The CDR3 spans 13 residues. The DNA for the CDR3 is TGCAGTGCTAGAGATGGGGGGGCTGGGAAACTGTTTTTT. Translating gives CSARDGGAGKLFF.

This clonotype was counted many times. The chain employs TRBV12-3 or TRBV12-4 and TRBJ2-3; D unresolved. There are 12 residues in the CDR3. The V end lost 2 bases, the J end lost 6 bases, and 6 bases lay between the germline ends. DNA of the CDR3: TGTGCCAGCAGTTTAATAGGGGATACGCAGTATTTT. The encoded protein is CASSLIGDTQYF.

This clonotype was seen a few times. This chain joins TRBV6-5 and TRBJ2-1; no clear D gene. The germline V and J ends were trimmed by 2 bases and 6 bases, with 11 bases remaining between them. Germline assignment: CDR1 MNHEY and CDR2 SVGAGI. The CDR3 has 14 amino acids. CDR3 protein: CASSYESWGNEQFF. CDR3 DNA: TGTGCCAGCAGTTACGAGAGTTGGGGCAATGAGCAGTTCTTC.

This chain joins TRBV11-2 and TRBJ1-5; the match to TRBD1 covers 9 bases. There are 15 residues in the CDR3. Germline V gives CDR1 SGHAT, CDR2 FQNNGV. The junction had 8 bases not matched to a gene; V was cut back by 4 bases and J by 7 bases. This CDR3 reads CASSSGQGARQPQHF. In DNA form, the CDR3 reads TGTGCCAGCAGCTCGGGACAGGGAGCCCGGCAGCCCCAGCATTTT.

This clonotype was recorded a few times. This sequence joins TRBV7-2 and TRBJ1-1; D not certain. V gave up 7 bases and J gave up 1 base, with 13 bases separating them. The germline gives CDR1 SGHTA, CDR2 FQGNSA. The CDR3 spans 14 residues. CDR3 nucleotide sequence: TGTGCCAGCACCCTAGGCCGGACGAACACTGAAGCTTTCTTT. Its translation: CASTLGRTNTEAFF.

This clonotype was counted only a few times. This chain links TRBV10-3 with TRBJ1-1; D might be TRBD1 (5 bases). Trimming left V 3 bases short and J 2 bases short, with 10 bases between. The CDR3 covers 14 residues. Germline CDR1 reads ENHRY; CDR2 reads SYGVKD. The CDR3 DNA reads as TGTGCCATCAGTGAACAAACAGGAAACACTGAAGCTTTCTTT. Translation: CAISEQTGNTEAFF.

This clonotype was counted a few times. The V call is TRBV20-1, the J call TRBJ2-1, with 11 bases identical to TRBD2. This CDR3 is built from 14 residues. CDR1 and CDR2 from the germline V gene are DFQATT and SNEGSKA (reference sequence). Trimming removed 6 bases from V and 6 bases from J; junction bases left unmatched: 7. CDR3 region: CSALLAGAPNEQFF. The CDR3 nucleotides are TGCAGTGCCCTACTAGCGGGAGCCCCCAATGAGCAGTTCTTC.

The chain joins TRBV6-5 to TRBJ2-7; D unclear. The CDR3 sequence is 14 residues long. Germline assignment: CDR1 MNHEY and CDR2 SVGAGI. V lost 2 bases to trimming and J lost 2 bases, with 10 bases between them. Here the CDR3 DNA reads TGTGCCAGCAGTTACGGCTTCAGTACCTACGAGCAGTACTTC. Translated: CASSYGFSTYEQYF.

As DNA, the CDR3 is TGCGCCAGCAGTGGCCGGGACGGCACAGATACGCAGTATTTT. This sequence encodes CASSGRDGTDTQYF. The chain has TRBV10-2 and TRBJ2-3, with D tentatively TRBD1 or TRBD2 (5 bases each). Germline-derived CDR1 and CDR2 are WSHSY and SAAADI. CDR3 size: 14 residues. The V gene lost 4 bases and the J gene lost 1 base, with 9 bases spanning the gap.

The V gene is TRBV5-1, the J gene TRBJ2-3; weak D call: TRBD1 (6 bases). V lost 1 base and J lost 6, with 12 bases in between. CDR1 and CDR2 (germline): SGHRS, YFSETQ. The CDR3 sequence is 14 residues long. This CDR3 reads CASSLSRGYDTQYF. CDR3 sequence (DNA): TGCGCCAGCAGCTTGAGCAGGGGATACGATACGCAGTATTTT.

This clonotype was detected only a few times. This chain joins TRBV11-2 and TRBJ2-1; 11 bases line up with TRBD2. This CDR3 contains 16 residues. J was trimmed by 2 bases and V by 3 bases; bases with no gene match: 3. Germline loops: CDR1 SGHAT, CDR2 FQNNGV. The CDR3 DNA is TGTGCCAGCAGCTTCCCGGGACTAGCGGCCTACAATGAGCAGTTCTTC. The encoded protein is CASSFPGLAAYNEQFF.

The rearrangement uses TRBV7-3 and TRBJ2-3; possible D gene TRBD2, 6 bases. Trimming stripped 0 bases from V and 6 bases from J, with 13 bases between. This CDR3 spans 15 amino acids. CDR1 is SGHTA, CDR2 FQGTGA, per germline. For the CDR3, the DNA is TGTGCCAGCAGCTTAACTGTGCTAGCGTCCGATACGCAGTATTTT. Translated: CASSLTVLASDTQYF. Full variable domain (outside the CDR3, taken from reference TRBV7-3 and TRBJ2-3): GAGVSQTPSNKVTEKGKYVELRCDPISGHTALYWYRQSLGQGPEFLIYFQGTGAADDSGLPNDRFFAVRPEGSVSTLKIQRTERGDSAVYLCASSLTVLASDTQYFGPGTRLTVL.

This clonotype occurred a few times. The chain combines TRBV19 with TRBJ2-1, with TRBD2 matching 8 bases. Germline assignment: CDR1 LNHDA and CDR2 SQIVND (reference sequence). The CDR3 runs 14 residues. The junction had 7 bases not matched to a gene; V was cut back by 6 bases and J by 6 bases. CDR3 amino acids: CASRGDTSGNEQFF. CDR3 bases: TGTGCCAGTAGAGGGGATACTAGCGGCAATGAGCAGTTCTTC.

This clonotype was observed a handful of times. The CDR3 region is CASSTQQETQYF. The CDR3 bases are TGTGCCAGCAGTACGCAGCAAGAGACCCAGTACTTC. This chain connects TRBV7-2 to TRBJ2-5; D unresolved. Looked up from germline, CDR1 is SGHTA and CDR2 is FQGNSA. V dropped 6 bases and J dropped 2 bases, with 7 bases sitting between them. There are 12 residues in the CDR3.

The chain couples TRBV19 to TRBJ2-1, with D unresolved. V was clipped by 3 bases and J by 3 bases, with 6 bases between them. The V gene's germline CDR1 is LNHDA and CDR2 SQIVND (reference sequence). CDR3 length: 13 amino acids. The CDR3 bases are TGTGCCAGTAGTATTGGGGTCTACAATGAGCAGTTCTTC. Protein: CASSIGVYNEQFF.

This clonotype was seen repeatedly, ten times or more. This chain connects TRBV7-2 to TRBJ2-1, with D possibly matching TRBD2 (6 bases). The CDR3 loop spans 15 amino acids. Trimming took 4 bases from V and 4 from J, leaving 14 bases between them. Germline CDR1 and CDR2: SGHTA and FQGNSA. Here the CDR3 DNA reads TGTGCCAGCAGCTGGACGTCTAGCGCGTACAATGAGCAGTTCTTC. Translating it yields CASSWTSSAYNEQFF.

This sequence joins TRBV20-1 and TRBJ1-6; 7 nucleotides match TRBD1. After removal of 6 bases from V and 7 bases from J, the junction contained 3 bases not matched to a gene. CDR1 DFQATT and CDR2 SNEGSKA come from the germline V gene (reference sequence). This CDR3 is 12 amino acids long. CDR3 DNA: TGCAGTGCCTGGGACAGAAATTCACCCCTCCACTTT. Its translation is CSAWDRNSPLHF.

The gene calls are TRBV29-1 and TRBJ2-1; 12 positions agree with TRBD2. The CDR3 spans 18 residues. Germline V lookup: CDR1 SQVTM, CDR2 ANQGSEA. Germline trimming cut 0 bases from V and 0 bases from J; bases unmatched to any gene: 6. CDR3 loop: CSVEDPLAGGGSYNEQFF. In DNA form, the CDR3 reads TGCAGCGTTGAAGATCCCCTAGCGGGAGGGGGCTCCTACAATGAGCAGTTCTTC.

This clonotype showed up many times. The V and J genes are TRBV6-2 or TRBV6-3 and TRBJ2-1; the match to TRBD2 covers 12 bases. Germline assignment: CDR1 MNHEY and CDR2 SVGEGT. This CDR3 is built from 15 residues. The junction had 1 base not matched to a gene; V was cut back by 6 bases and J by 1 base. CDR3 amino acids: CASRLAGGSYNEQFF. CDR3 nucleotides: TGTGCCAGCAGACTAGCGGGAGGTTCCTACAATGAGCAGTTCTTC.